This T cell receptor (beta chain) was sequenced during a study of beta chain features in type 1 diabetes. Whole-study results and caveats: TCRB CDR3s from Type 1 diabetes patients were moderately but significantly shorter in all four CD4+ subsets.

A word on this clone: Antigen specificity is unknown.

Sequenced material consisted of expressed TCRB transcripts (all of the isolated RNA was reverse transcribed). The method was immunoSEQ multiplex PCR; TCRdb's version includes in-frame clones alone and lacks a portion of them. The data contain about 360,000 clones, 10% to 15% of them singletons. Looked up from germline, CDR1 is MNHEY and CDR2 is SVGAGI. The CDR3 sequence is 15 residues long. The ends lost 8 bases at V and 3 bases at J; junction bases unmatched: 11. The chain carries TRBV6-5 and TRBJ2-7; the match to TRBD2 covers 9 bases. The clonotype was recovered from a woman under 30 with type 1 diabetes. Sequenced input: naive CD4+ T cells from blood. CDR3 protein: CASSWGAGGFYEQYF. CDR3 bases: TGTGCCAGCTCTTGGGGAGCGGGGGGCTTCTACGAGCAGTACTTC.